This is a list of T cell receptor beta chains from one sample in a study of shared clonotypes between healthy human individuals. Method: immunoSEQ multiplex PCR; TCRdb's copy keeps in-frame clones and lacks some. This table has around 650,000 clones, about 96% appearing once. The sample taken for sequencing was naive CD8+ T cells sorted from blood. These receptor sequences come from a woman aged 25 to 39 in good health. The CDR3 runs from the conserved cysteine through the conserved F or W. Each record gives: J gene, V gene, CDR3 protein.

TRBJ1-2	TRBV2	CASREPGQGEFGYGYTF
TRBJ1-1	TRBV21-1	CASSKEVQQAFF
TRBJ2-3	TRBV27	CASSLIGDTQYF
TRBJ2-7	TRBV7-9	CASSQTGIEQYF
TRBJ2-7	TRBV14	CASSDSLISYEQYF
TRBJ2-7	TRBV27	CASSLSGTFHEQYF
TRBJ2-2	TRBV7-9	CASSSRLETGWPGELFF
TRBJ2-1	TRBV6-1	CASSEGTTSYNEQFF
TRBJ2-7	TRBV11-2	CASSFPTDRGVNEQYF
TRBJ2-1	TRBV2	CASCGTSGRGGLNEQFF
TRBJ2-7	TRBV5-1	CASSPSRGTYEQYF
TRBJ2-3	TRBV2	CASNRMGVSRTDTQYF
TRBJ2-5	TRBV13	CASVGEGASETQYF
TRBJ1-1	TRBV5-6	CASSVQGAGTEAFF
TRBJ2-5	TRBV11-2	CASSLMRETQYF
TRBJ2-7	TRBV28	CASSPTTDGCEQYF
TRBJ2-7	TRBV19	CASRKDRDTYEQYF
TRBJ2-1	TRBV2	CATGDSTRWQFF
TRBJ2-1	TRBV7-2	CASSSFRGIYNEQFF
TRBJ2-7	TRBV7-8	CASSPHPLAAIYEQYF
TRBJ2-1	TRBV7-6	CASSFDSSSYNEQFF
TRBJ1-3	TRBV28	CASSLDSPGNTIYF
TRBJ2-1	TRBV19	CASSIGRGGHPPNEQFF
TRBJ1-1	TRBV28	CASSLQGLTEAFF
TRBJ2-7	TRBV28	CASSSTGLGYEQYF
TRBJ2-1	TRBV5-6	CASSEQGGEQFF
TRBJ2-2	TRBV9	CASSVTGGPSGELFF
TRBJ2-3	TRBV11-2	CASSHSPASTDTQYF
TRBJ2-7	TRBV2	CASRLQGGSYEQYF
TRBJ1-2	TRBV9	CASSVDSYGYTF
TRBJ1-4	TRBV4-1	CASSQRQASNEKLFF
TRBJ2-5	TRBV7-9	CASSGPVGEWETQYF
TRBJ2-7	TRBV28	CASSFRLTAYEQYF
TRBJ2-1	TRBV27	CASSSASGSGNEQFF
TRBJ2-1	TRBV5-4	CASSWTTVAGLANEQFF
TRBJ2-1	TRBV7-9	CASSLTANNEQFF
TRBJ2-3	TRBV2	CASSIIGTGDTDTQYF
TRBJ1-1	TRBV7-8	CASSPSGVTEAFF
TRBJ2-7	TRBV27	CASSSTGGRYEQYF
TRBJ2-7	TRBV7-8	CASSSSYGTLREQYF
TRBJ1-5	TRBV28	CASDRGEISNQPQHF
TRBJ2-4	TRBV27	CASSSYDPGLAGQLAKNIQYF
TRBJ2-7	TRBV27	CASRKGFGEQYF
TRBJ1-5	TRBV19	CASRLRGESNQPQHF
TRBJ2-7	TRBV27	CASSLMGPIGQYF
TRBJ2-7	TRBV28	CASSLYAGKVYEQYF
TRBJ2-7	TRBV7-9	CASSFQGFYEQYF
TRBJ2-3	TRBV28	CASRETGGSTDTQYF
TRBJ2-7	TRBV7-9	CASRDSSYEQYF
TRBJ2-7	TRBV10-1	CASSSDGETLPYEQYF